These T cell receptor beta chains were read from a single sample in a study of T cells after posttransplantation cyclophosphamide. The method was immunoSEQ multiplex PCR; TCRdb's version includes in-frame clones alone and lacks a portion of them. The sample includes some 39,000 clones, none of them occurring once. Material for sequencing was PBMCs. Source of these receptors: a girl aged 5 to 17 in good health, CMV-negative, and a related stem cell transplant donor. The CDR3 runs from the conserved cysteine through the conserved F or W. A D gene is named only where the DNA matches it firmly. Only part of the rows carry a size: once, few, many, or a class if the clone is expanded.

DNA	CDR3	V	J	D	size
TGTGCCAGCTCGGGACAGGGCGACTATGGCTACACCTTC	CASSGQGDYGYTF	TRBV18	TRBJ1-2	TRBD1	few
TGTGCCAGCAGTGTATCCGGGACAGAAAACTACGAGCAGTACTTC	CASSVSGTENYEQYF	TRBV27	TRBJ2-7	TRBD1	many
TGTGCCAGCAGTCCAATAGGACAGCGGAACACTGAAGCTTTCTTT	CASSPIGQRNTEAFF	TRBV28	TRBJ1-1	-	many
TGTGCCAGCAGCCTAGAGGCTAGCGGGGGGAGCTCCTACAATGAGCAGTTCTTC	CASSLEASGGSSYNEQFF	TRBV7-9	TRBJ2-1	TRBD2	many
TGCGCCAGCAGCCAAGGGACAGGGGGCAACAATCAGCCCCAGCATTTT	CASSQGTGGNNQPQHF	TRBV4-1	TRBJ1-5	TRBD1	-
TGTGCCAGCAGGGGGGACAGGGGTATTGAAAAACTGTTTTTT	CASRGDRGIEKLFF	TRBV28	TRBJ1-4	TRBD1	many
TGCAGCGTTACCACAGGGTTCTATGGCTACACCTTC	CSVTTGFYGYTF	TRBV29-1	TRBJ1-2	-	many
TGCGCCAGCAGCCCATTAGCGGGAGTCGATGAGCAGTTCTTC	CASSPLAGVDEQFF	TRBV5-1	TRBJ2-1	TRBD2	few
TGCGCCAGCAGCCAAAAGCGGGGATCCTACAATGAGCAGTTCTTC	CASSQKRGSYNEQFF	TRBV4-1	TRBJ2-1	TRBD2	many
TGTGCCATCAGTGACCGGACAGGGACTAATGAAAAACTGTTTTTT	CAISDRTGTNEKLFF	TRBV10-3	TRBJ1-4	TRBD1	many
TGTGCCACCAGCAGTAGGGACAGTCGGCAGCCCCAGCATTTT	CATSSRDSRQPQHF	TRBV15	TRBJ1-5	TRBD1	many
TGTGCCAGCAGTTTCGCCACAGGGGGCAGGTACGAGCAGTACTTC	CASSFATGGRYEQYF	TRBV28	TRBJ2-7	TRBD1	-
TGTGCCAGCAACCCCCGCCCACAGTTCAATCAGCCCCAGCATTTT	CASNPRPQFNQPQHF	TRBV28	TRBJ1-5	-	-